This passage covers 16 T cell receptor beta chains from one sample sequenced in a study of early T cells in non-severe SARS-CoV-2 infection. TCRdb re-derived calls from the 5' RACE reads in MiXCR, one entry per CDR3 protein. The sample has some 82,000 distinct CDR3 sequences, roughly 5.7% seen once; the top ten hold 6.5% to 9%. Material: whole blood. Receptors originate from an adult who was a healthcare worker with PCR-confirmed SARS-CoV-2 infection or an uninfected control (not recorded which).

This clonotype was seen more than once but under ten times. V is TRBV3-1 and J is TRBJ2-1; unclear D gene. Germline CDR1 LGHDT, CDR2 YNNKEL (reference sequence). The CDR3 is 13 residues long. Deletions cut 1 base from V and 8 bases from J, with 9 bases between. CDR3 DNA sequence: TGTGCCAGCAGCCAAGCCCCGGGCTATGAGCAGTTCTTC. This gives the protein CASSQAPGYEQFF.

This clonotype has only a few counts. The chain's CDR3 is CASSEGQGSNEKLFF. The CDR3 nucleotides are TGTGCCAGCAGTGAGGGACAGGGGTCTAATGAAAAACTGTTTTTT. J is TRBJ1-4 and V is TRBV25-1, with 10 bases identical to TRBD1. Trimming removed 3 bases from V and 3 bases from J; junction bases left unmatched: 1. The CDR3 runs to 15 residues. Germline values: CDR1 MGHDK, CDR2 SYGVNS.

Many counts were recorded for this clonotype. The chain recombines TRBV29-1 with TRBJ2-2; D is perhaps TRBD1 (5 bases). CDR3 size: 11 residues. Trimming took 7 bases from V and 6 from J, leaving 9 bases between them. The germline CDR1 and CDR2 sequences are SQVTM and ANQGSEA. The CDR3 bases are TGCAGCGGTCAGGGATCCGGGGAGCTGTTTTTT. It codes for CSGQGSGELFF.

In this sample, this clonotype turned up a few times. The chain couples TRBV18 to TRBJ1-5; TRBD1 matches 7 bases. The CDR3 runs 14 residues. Germline trimming cut 5 bases from V and 1 base from J; bases unmatched to any gene: 2. Germline assignment: CDR1 KGHSH and CDR2 LQKENI. CDR3 residues: CASSLTGSNQPQHF. The CDR3 DNA reads TGTGCCAGCTCATTGACAGGGAGCAATCAGCCCCAGCATTTT.

The V and J genes are TRBV12-3 or TRBV12-4 and TRBJ1-5; D ambiguous. CDR3 size: 14 residues. The V end was cut by 3 bases, the J end by 1 base, with 7 bases between. The CDR3 bases are TGTGCCAGCAGTTTCGCACACAGCAATCAGCCCCAGCATTTT. Its translation is CASSFAHSNQPQHF.

This clonotype occurred many times. The chain has TRBV7-6 and TRBJ2-2; D perhaps matches TRBD2 (5 bases). CDR1 and CDR2 from the germline V gene are SGHVS and FNYEAQ. Trimming left V 5 bases short and J 1 base short, with 11 bases between. This CDR3 comprises 15 residues. CDR3 sequence (DNA): TGTGCCAGCAGCCCGAGCGGAAAGAACACCGGGGAGCTGTTTTTT. Residues: CASSPSGKNTGELFF.

This clonotype was recorded at least ten times. The chain recombines TRBV20-1 with TRBJ1-5; the D gene is possibly TRBD1 (5 bases). This CDR3 spans 13 amino acids. V was shortened by 4 bases and J by 5 bases, with 12 bases between the two germline ends. Germline V lookup: CDR1 DFQATT, CDR2 SNEGSKA (reference sequence). As DNA, the CDR3 is TGCAGTGCTACCGATGGGGCCGATCAGCCCCAGCATTTT. This sequence encodes CSATDGADQPQHF.

This clonotype was counted ten times or more. The chain employs TRBV4-1 and TRBJ2-7, with unresolved D. The CDR3 consists of 13 residues. Germline V gene data show CDR1 as MGHRA and CDR2 as YSYEKL. The V gene lost 0 bases and the J gene lost 4 bases, with 7 bases spanning the gap. The CDR3: CASSQDLGYEQYF. The DNA for the CDR3 is TGCGCCAGCAGCCAAGATTTGGGGTACGAGCAGTACTTC.

The genes are TRBV7-9 and TRBJ1-2, with D perhaps TRBD1 (5 bases). In germline, CDR1 is SEHNR, CDR2 FQNEAQ (reference sequence). The CDR3 loop spans 15 amino acids. The ends were cut back, 6 bases at V and 4 bases at J, with 18 bases in the middle. CDR3 in amino acids: CASRPSAGGIYGYTF. In nucleotides, the CDR3 is TGTGCCAGCAGACCCTCGGCGGGGGGGATCTATGGCTACACCTTC.

This clonotype was counted ten times or more. The chain combines TRBV18 with TRBJ2-5; TRBD2 might be the D (6 bases). The CDR3 covers 13 residues. The ends were cut back, 5 bases at V and 1 base at J, with 8 bases in the middle. Germline assignment: CDR1 KGHSH and CDR2 LQKENI. CDR3 in amino acids: CASSDSGQETQYF. The DNA for the CDR3 is TGTGCCAGCTCAGATAGCGGCCAAGAGACCCAGTACTTC. The full variable domain, completed using reference TRBV18 and TRBJ2-5, is NAGVMQNPRHLVRRRGQEARLRCSPMKGHSHVYWYRQLPEEGLKFMVYLQKENIIDESGMPKERFSAEFPKEGPSILRIQQVVRGDSAAYFCASSDSGQETQYFGPGTRLLVL.

V is TRBV20-1 and J is TRBJ2-7; TRBD1 is a possible D gene (5 bases). Germline CDR1 DFQATT, CDR2 SNEGSKA (reference sequence). There are 15 residues in the CDR3. Trimming took off 0 bases at V and 4 bases at J, with 16 bases between the two ends. In DNA form, the CDR3 reads TGCAGTGCTAGAGATAGGCACAGGATCGGGTACGAGCAGTACTTC. It codes for CSARDRHRIGYEQYF.

This clonotype was seen repeatedly, ten times or more. V is TRBV20-1 and J is TRBJ2-4; TRBD1 matches at 9 bases. The V gene end was trimmed by 2 bases and the J gene end by 0 bases; junction bases not matched to a gene: 8. The germline CDR1 and CDR2 sequences are DFQATT and SNEGSKA (reference sequence). CDR3 length: 17 residues. The CDR3, as DNA: TGCAGTGCTAGATCTGGGACAGGGAATCTAGCCAAAAACATTCAGTACTTC. This codes for CSARSGTGNLAKNIQYF.

The V call is TRBV15, the J call TRBJ2-7, with 9 bases that match TRBD1. CDR3 length: 14 amino acids. Germline V gene data show CDR1 as LNHNV and CDR2 as YYDKDF (reference sequence). V shed 1 base and J 5 bases; nucleotides not matched to a gene: 3. This CDR3 is CATSRGGTGHEQYF. In DNA form, the CDR3 reads TGTGCCACCAGCAGAGGAGGGACAGGGCACGAGCAGTACTTC. Full variable domain (missing parts from reference TRBV15 and TRBJ2-7): DAMVIQNPRYQVTQFGKPVTLSCSQTLNHNVMYWYQQKSSQAPKLLFHYYDKDFNNEADTPDNFQSRRPNTSFCFLDIRSPGLGDTAMYLCATSRGGTGHEQYFGPGTRLTVT.

Many counts were recorded for this clonotype. This chain links TRBV6-1 with TRBJ2-3; no firm D call. V lost 6 bases and J lost 1, with 5 bases in between. Per the germline V gene, CDR1 is MNHNS and CDR2 is SASEGT. CDR3 size: 12 residues. The CDR3 is CASRVGTDTQYF. The DNA of the CDR3 is TGTGCCAGCAGGGTTGGCACAGATACGCAGTATTTT.

This clonotype was counted between two and nine times. This sequence joins TRBV4-3 and TRBJ2-5, with D uncertain. Germline V CDR1 and CDR2: LGHNA, YSLEER. V was clipped by 0 bases and J by 5 bases, with 16 bases between them. This CDR3 comprises 16 residues. CDR3 nucleotides: TGCGCCAGCAGCCAAGATGCATCGGTCGGCTGGGAGACCCAGTACTTC. Translation: CASSQDASVGWETQYF.

The V call is TRBV11-2, the J call TRBJ1-2; 9 nucleotides align to TRBD1. The germline gives CDR1 SGHAT, CDR2 FQNNGV. CDR3 length equals 14 residues. The ends lost 5 bases at V and 3 bases at J; junction bases unmatched: 4. The CDR3 DNA reads TGTGCCAGCAGCCAGGGACAGGGACACTATGGCTACACCTTC. It encodes CASSQGQGHYGYTF.